The clone carrying this TCR beta chain is deemed large (0.1 to 1%). Its antigen is unknown. The protocol was immunoSEQ multiplex PCR, while the TCRdb copy is restricted to in-frame clones and leaves out a portion. The sample includes roughly 2,800 clones, 70% of them seen just once. This record comes from a study of tumor-infiltrating lymphocytes in localized non-small cell lung cancer. Trimming shortened V by 3 bases and J by 1 base, and 10 bases separated the two germline ends. The CDR3 loop spans 14 amino acids. Germline V CDR1 and CDR2: SGHRS, YFSETQ. Study-wide results and caveats: No T-cell fraction difference was seen between IM1 and IM2 tumors. Tumors had more T cell infiltration than uninvolved lung, per TCRbeta sequencing and CD3 counts.

Source material: uninvolved lung tissue not adjacent to the tumor. The TCR originated in a human donor with non-small cell lung cancer. V gene TRBV5-1 combines with J gene TRBJ1-1; D gene ambiguous. The CDR3 DNA reads TGCGCCAGCAGCTATGACGGAGGGAACACTGAAGCTTTCTTT. Residues: CASSYDGGNTEAFF.